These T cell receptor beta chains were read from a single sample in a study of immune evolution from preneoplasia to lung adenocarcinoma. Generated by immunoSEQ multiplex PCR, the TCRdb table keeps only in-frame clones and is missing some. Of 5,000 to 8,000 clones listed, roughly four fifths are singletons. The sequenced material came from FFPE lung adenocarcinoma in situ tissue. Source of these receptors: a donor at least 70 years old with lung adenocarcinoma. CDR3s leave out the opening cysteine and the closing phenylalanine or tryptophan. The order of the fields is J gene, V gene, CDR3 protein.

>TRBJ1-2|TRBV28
ATESRDRGFYGYT
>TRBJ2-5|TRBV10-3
AISEGTEQETQY
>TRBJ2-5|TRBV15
ATSRIAGETQY
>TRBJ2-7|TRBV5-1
ASSLSDGAAYEQY
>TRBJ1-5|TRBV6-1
ASSEPQYSNQPQH
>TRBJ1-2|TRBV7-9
ASSSLLTGGYYGYT
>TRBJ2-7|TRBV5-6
ASSTWRISYEQY
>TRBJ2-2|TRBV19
ATLEGNTGELF
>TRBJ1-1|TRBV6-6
ASSYSSVRTGYEAF
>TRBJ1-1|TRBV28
ASSTQRQAF
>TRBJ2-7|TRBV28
ASRLRGGNGQAYEQY
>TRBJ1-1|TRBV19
ASSRTGRRTEAF
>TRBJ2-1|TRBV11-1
ASSVHRGLYNEQF
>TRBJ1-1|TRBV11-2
ASSARQTGINTEAF
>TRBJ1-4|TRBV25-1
ASSIEAYEKLF
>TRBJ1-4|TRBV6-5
ASALGGITDEKLF
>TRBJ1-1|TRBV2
ASNPDGMNTEAF
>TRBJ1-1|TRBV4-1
ASSPRLGDRNTEAF
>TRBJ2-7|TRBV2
ASSEATSSYEQY
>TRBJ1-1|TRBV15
ATDPGGTENTEAF
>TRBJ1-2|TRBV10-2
ASSLDRGRYGYT
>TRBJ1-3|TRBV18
ASSPQGTSGNTIY
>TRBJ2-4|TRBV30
ACTPRAPSRNIQY
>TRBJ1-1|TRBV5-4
ASSLEGFTEAF
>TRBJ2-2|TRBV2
ASGRAGSGELF
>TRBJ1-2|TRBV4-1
ASSQDRGVGGYT
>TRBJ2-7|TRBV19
ASSLGGGVSSYEQY
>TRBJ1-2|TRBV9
ASSPPDIIGPYGYT
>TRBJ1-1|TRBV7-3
ASSLTGSFTEAF
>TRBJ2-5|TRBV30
AWSVAKVGRETQY
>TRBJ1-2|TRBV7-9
ASSPRQADT
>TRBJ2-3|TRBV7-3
ASSSGAGSADTQY
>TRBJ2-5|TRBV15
ATSRDRLQETQY
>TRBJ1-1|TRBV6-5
ASITQRKAF
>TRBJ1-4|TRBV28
ATGKGARNEKLF
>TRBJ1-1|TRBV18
ASSSTEKDTEAF
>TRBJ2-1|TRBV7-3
ASSSNALNEQF
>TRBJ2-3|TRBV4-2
ASSQDRRITDTQY
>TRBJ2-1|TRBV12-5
ASGLVVGTGMYNEQF
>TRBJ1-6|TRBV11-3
ASSHDRVGGGYSPLH
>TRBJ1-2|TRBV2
ASGDSYGYT